This T cell receptor (beta chain) is drawn from a study of identical twins. A universal primer site arose from template switching, and cDNA bore unique molecular identifiers. In TCRdb, the 5' RACE reads were re-called with MiXCR into one record per CDR3 protein. The table has about 250,000 distinct CDR3 sequences, about 8.9% seen once. This CDR3 region has 15 residues. The germline V gene has CDR1 MNHEY and CDR2 SVGEGT. V was cut by 5 bases and J by 0 bases, with 11 bases left in between. This sample also belongs to another study, concerning yellow fever vaccine responses in identical twins.

The sequenced material came from CD8+ T cells sorted from blood. The J gene is TRBJ2-1, the V gene TRBV6-2 or TRBV6-3; D perhaps matches TRBD1 (6 bases). This TCR was sampled from a woman between 18 and 29 years old in good health. CDR3 residues: CASSKDSSSYNEQFF. In nucleotides, the CDR3 is TGTGCCAGCAGTAAGGACAGTAGCTCCTACAATGAGCAGTTCTTC.